This T cell receptor (beta chain) was captured by sequencing in a study of tissue T cells after allogeneic stem cell transplantation. Time point indicated: mouse harvest day 14 after allogeneic transplant. Each mouse received 10^7 T-cell-depleted marrow cells plus 10^6 splenic CD5+ T cells by tail vein. Tissues came from B6→BALB/c major-mismatch GVHD mice at day 7 or 14. Sample share makes this clone large. Genes and germline come from the mouse. With the read ending 1 residue before the CDR3 end, the germline J gene is used to fill in that end. Sequencing of TCRbeta CDR3 at survey depth gave sequences and template counts. Measured with immunoSEQ multiplex PCR; TCRdb has only the in-frame clones, and not every one. This table has about 4,900 clones, 45% appearing once. Looked up from germline, CDR1 is SGHSA and CDR2 is FRNQAP. The CDR3 loop spans 12 amino acids. Trimming shortened V by 0 bases and J by 4 bases, and 2 bases separated the two germline ends.

The clonotype was recovered from a female BALB/c mouse given C57BL/6 T cells with graft-versus-host disease after an allogeneic hematopoietic cell transplant. Sequenced: gut tissue. The rearrangement links TRBV16 to TRBJ2-3; D gene ambiguous. CDR3 residues: CASSLDTETLYF. The sequenced CDR3 bases are TGTGCAAGCAGCTTAGATACAGAAACGCTGTAT.